This T cell receptor beta chain was sequenced in a study of cytomegalovirus exposure and HLA in healthy donors (TCRdb year 2017). For the study in its entirety: An earlier analysis of fewer than 750 of the donors reported under 300 Gb of sequence data and 117 million unique TCR beta sequences obtained from approximately 180 million T cells. An early release covering roughly 640 HLA-typed donors comprised around 300 gigabases of sequencing data and tens of millions of unique TCR sequences. Of the roughly 400 genotyped donors, approximately 80% fell in the genetic ancestry cluster associated with self-reported Caucasian donors. The aim of the study was to test whether cataloging public T cell receptors could identify signatures of past pathogen exposure. Using immunosequencing, the study profiled T cell repertoires from 500 to 800 subjects and related those repertoires to cytomegalovirus serostatus. In addition to the first cohort of 500 to 850 subjects, a separate validation cohort of under 150 different subjects was used. To predict cytomegalovirus infection status, the study brought together high-throughput TCR immunosequencing, statistical association of individual TCRs with disease status, and machine learning. To study patterns of TCR occurrence, a later analysis re-analyzed previously published TCR beta repertoires from 700 or so donors and added high-resolution HLA genotyping. The later analysis used no new phenotypic data to find candidate immune exposures, relying instead on TCR beta sequences and their occurrence across donors. In an earlier analysis of more than 550 of the donors, high-throughput TCR beta sequencing was used to judge whether each TCR beta V gene segment behaved as functional or pseudogenic. Donor age, sex, ethnicity and CMV serostatus were compiled alongside the repertoire data. A later genetic analysis used genome-wide SNP genotypes for 398 of the 666 donors, treating that subset as a discovery cohort. All discovery cohort repertoires had been generated using a single sequencing platform. Both class I and class II loci were covered by HLA typing, at four-digit resolution. The number of typed donors differed by locus: about 629-640 for A, B, C, DRB1 and DQB1; some 500 for DQA1; 600 to 610 for DPA1; and roughly 450 for DPB1. A handful of DR-DQ haplotypes were handled as single units for association and clustering because linkage in the cohort was strong. Among approximately 370 genotyped donors of the cohort, an average of around 250,000 unique TCR beta nucleotide sequences was sequenced per donor, of which about 19% were non-productive. Beyond this particular receptor, the publication reports: A later analysis found that most CMV-associated TCR beta chains appeared HLA-restricted, with HLA associations seemingly driven largely by CMV exposure. Compared with equally common non-associated chains, HLA-associated TCR beta chains in a later analysis were more clonally expanded and had lower generation probabilities. In both the original and validation cohorts, the classifier was reported to diagnose cytomegalovirus status with high specificity and sensitivity. Assigning TCR associations to individual alleles was difficult when HLA alleles, especially DR and DQ, strongly co-occurred. Sequencing depth was assumed to be roughly uniform across donors in the presence/absence analyses, though that assumption may not hold. In vitro tests confirmed that three of the cytomegalovirus-associated TCR beta chains recognize cytomegalovirus antigens. The sequencing pipeline was judged likely to have produced a cluster of highly shared sequence variants as a technical artifact. At a false discovery rate of 0.05, a later analysis linked around 17,000 TCR beta sequences to specific HLA alleles. A later analysis reported that several top co-occurrence clusters appeared linked to parvovirus B19, influenza, CMV and Epstein-Barr virus. Compared with the approximately 670-donor mean, donors in an Asian-associated ancestry cluster had fewer N-insertions in productive TCRs, according to a later genetic analysis. Only TCR beta chains were sequenced in this cohort, and the absence of alpha or paired-chain data limited detectable features. Because the 87-base-pair reads could not distinguish some IMGT-functional V segments, including TRBV6-2 and TRBV6-3, those segments were excluded. Linkage disequilibrium might explain the correlated functional status among segregating V segments, but an unknown experimental factor could not be ruled out. The authors suggested that the approach could potentially be generalized to other disease states and immunological phenotypes. Because counts were too low, roughly 18 rarely observed V segments, including chromosome 9 orphons, were left out of the earlier analysis of approximately 580 of the donors. A further reported finding was that TCR beta sequences accurately predicted the HLA-A and HLA-B alleles for most subjects in the first cohort. Most TCR sequences were seen in very few donors, while some public TCRs were found in many individuals. According to a later analysis, TCR association rates differed among HLA loci, with DRB1 alleles showing the most associated TCRs and HLA-C alleles showing the fewest. A total of about 180 TCR beta chains were listed by the study as associated with cytomegalovirus. In a later genetic analysis, a missense DCLRE1C variant was associated with V-gene and J-gene trimming of TCR beta chains, and the association was replicated in an independent cohort. CMV serostatus was the only immune exposure information available for the cohort. Because HLA typing was unavailable for some donors at each locus, only the typed subset was used in association tests. In an earlier analysis of about 600 of the donors, most TCR beta V segments appeared in productive rearrangements about 87% or about 30% of the time, broadly matching IMGT annotations.

Note on this clone: The target of this receptor is not known. It has no much larger one-base neighbor in the sample; base qualities were not kept.

The cohort consisted of approximately 670 healthy bone marrow donors. All cohort members were sampled while nominally healthy, although unrecorded immune exposures were likely present. The donor tested CMV seronegative and was one of the 352 seronegative cohort members. Every donor gave a peripheral blood sample, and the peripheral blood mononuclear cells from that sample were used for TCR beta sequencing. The Qiagen DNeasy Blood Extraction Kit was used to extract genomic DNA from the blood cell samples. Library method: the immunoSEQ multiplex PCR assay. The multiplex PCR relied on a mix of 60 forward primers for TCR Vbeta segments and 13 reverse primers for TCR Jbeta segments. Amplification of the CDR3 region of rearranged TCR beta genes was performed with a multiplex PCR assay on genomic DNA. Amplified TCR beta libraries were sequenced as 87-base-pair reads on the Illumina HiSeq System. Per the original workflow: A later analysis tallied roughly 78 million unique TCR beta chains across the 700 or so repertoires, and around 12 million of those chains were shared by two or more donors. Raw reads were error-corrected and collapsed into unique sequences with a nearest-neighbor algorithm that merged closely related sequences to remove PCR and sequencing errors. To assign V, D and J gene segments, CDR3 sequences were aligned to IMGT reference sequences. For a sequence to be retained, a match of at least six nucleotides was required to both a V gene segment and a J gene segment. A rearrangement was called productive if the CDR3 had no stop codons and remained in frame with V and J, and every other rearrangement was called non-productive. CDR3 was defined by IMGT convention, running from the second conserved V-encoded cysteine to the conserved J-encoded phenylalanine. In an earlier analysis of approximately 590 of the donors, sequences lacking an unambiguous match to a single V gene segment were excluded. An earlier analysis of several hundred of the donors called V segments functional above 56.7% productive rearrangements and segregating when the between-donor standard deviation exceeded 5%. To diagnose cytomegalovirus status from the catalog of TCR beta chain sequences, a statistical classification framework was built. In a later analysis, V and J genes were assigned by comparing TCR nucleotide sequences against IMGT/GENE-DB human TR gene sequences. In a later analysis, CDR3 sequences and most-parsimonious VDJ recombination scenarios were assigned using the TCRdist pipeline. In a later analysis, every TCR beta chain was defined by the combination of its CDR3 amino acid sequence and its V-gene family, and reads without a unique V-gene family were dropped. As a way to deal with suspected cross-contamination and a sequencing artifact, a later analysis dropped hundreds of nucleotide sequences that were highly shared and had low generation probability. For each public chain, a later analysis derived a clonal expansion index from normalized ranks of inferred template counts within each repertoire. A later analysis computed generation probabilities with a VDJ recombination model fitted to out-of-frame rearrangements, and checked the results against IGoR. In a later analysis, hypergeometric tests were used to score TCR-TCR, TCR-HLA and TCR-CMV co-occurrence, with a repertoire-size bias correction applied to TCR pairs. To estimate false discovery rates, a later analysis permuted the HLA or CMV assignments 20 times. In a later analysis, co-occurring TCRs were grouped using DBSCAN, with TCRdist sequence similarity added in when clustering inside HLA-allele-positive subsets. Repertoires with fewer than 30,000 or more than 120,000 public chains were left out of co-occurrence clustering, as were four to six repertoires with anomalous nucleotide sharing. Imported from immuneACCESS, the table was reduced by TCRdb to in-frame sequences with V and J called. These copies leave out some clones; in studies compared against another copy, an unresolved V gene accounts for under half, and the cause of the remainder is not known. The V and J calls and the clone size are those of that table, but D and trimming were determined from the DNA. This sample comprises approximately 220,000 clones, about three quarters of them detected only once. The ten largest clonotypes hold around 2% of the sample.

The CDR3 spans 15 residues, from the cysteine through the phenylalanine. The DNA shown is the 45-base CDR3, in frame from base 1. The germline V and J ends show losses of 1 base and 3 bases respectively, and no gene match explains 5 bases of the junction. For CDR1 and CDR2, the germline V gene lists SGHNT and YENEEA. Sequenced material: PBMCs. This sequence was found in a man aged 18 to 30 in good health and CMV-seronegative. The sequence links TRBV11-3 to TRBJ1-1; 7 junctional bases match TRBD1. The CDR3 region has the sequence CASSLGDSRDTEAFF. The DNA sequence reads TGTGCCAGCAGCTTAGGGGACAGCCGCGACACTGAAGCTTTCTTT. The reference TRBV11-3 and TRBJ1-1 proteins fill in what lies around the CDR3, so the full variable domain reads EAGVVQSPRYKIIEKKQPVAFWCNPISGHNTLYWYLQNLGQGPELLIRYENEEAVDDSQLPKDRFSAERLKGVDSTLKIQPAELGDSAVYLCASSLGDSRDTEAFFGQGTRLTVV.